This T cell receptor beta chain was sequenced in a study of OX40 agonist ivuxolimab in advanced cancers. Germline values: CDR1 MNHNS, CDR2 SASEGT. The CDR3 is made up of 14 amino acids. Trimming removed 7 bases at V and 1 base at J, with 14 bases between. TCRdb's copy holds only in-frame clones and misses some; the assay was immunoSEQ multiplex PCR. The table includes over 90,000 clones, 90% detected once. Here the sequenced sample was CD4+ or CD8+ T cells sorted from blood, taken in a trial of the OX40 agonist ivuxolimab. This receptor was identified in an adult with an advanced solid tumor such as melanoma, head and neck, liver or kidney cancer. The rearrangement uses TRBV6-1 and TRBJ2-7; TRBD1 might be the D (6 bases). CDR3: CASKLQGSSYEQYF. CDR3 nucleotide sequence: TGTGCCAGCAAACTACAGGGATCTTCCTACGAGCAGTACTTC.